The present entry profiles one T cell receptor beta chain with its context. Its antigen is undetermined. This entry belongs to a study of cytomegalovirus exposure and HLA in healthy donors. Points from the study as a whole: Analyzed later, most CMV-associated TCR beta chains appeared HLA-restricted.

The CDR3 totals 15 residues. CDR1 and CDR2 from the germline V gene are MDHEN and SYDVKM. V dropped 2 bases and J dropped 3; count of bases not matched to a gene: 2. Nominal health characterized the donors when sampled, though unrecorded immune exposures were likely. The PCR employed 60 Vbeta primers together with 13 Jbeta primers. The assay was immunoSEQ multiplex PCR, and TCRdb's table has in-frame clones only and misses some. This sample has around 120,000 clones; 75% to 90% occur once, and the top ten carry 3% to 3.5%. V is TRBV28 and J is TRBJ2-3, with 10 bases that match TRBD1. Input material: PBMCs. This clonotype was sampled from a male donor in good health and CMV-seronegative. The chain's CDR3 is CASSLRDRGTDTQYF. The CDR3 DNA follows: TGTGCCAGCAGTTTACGGGACAGGGGAACAGATACGCAGTATTTT. The full variable domain, completed using reference TRBV28 and TRBJ2-3, is DVKVTQSSRYLVKRTGEKVFLECVQDMDHENMFWYRQDPGLGLRLIYFSYDVKMKEKGDIPEGYSVSREKKERFSLILESASTNQTSMYLCASSLRDRGTDTQYFGPGTRLTVL.